Below are 30 T cell receptor beta chains sequenced from a single sample in a study of T cell responses to AZD1222 COVID-19 vaccine. Sequencing was performed with immunoSEQ multiplex PCR; in TCRdb, only in-frame clones are kept and a portion is missing. Among roughly 150,000 clones, 92% were seen once, and the ten largest hold less than 2.5%. The sequencing here drew on peripheral blood, taken on day 0 of AZD1222 vaccination. Source of these receptors: an adult in good health.

The gene calls are TRBV19 and TRBJ2-7; D might be TRBD1 (5 bases). The CDR3 sequence is 15 residues long. Germline CDR1 and CDR2: LNHDA and SQIVND (reference sequence). Trimming took 3 bases from V and 3 from J, leaving 15 bases between them. The CDR3 nucleotides are TGTGCCAGTAGTATTGGGGCTGCGGACATCTACGAGCAGTACTTC. Amino acids: CASSIGAADIYEQYF. The variable domain in full, with the rest retrieved from reference TRBV19 and TRBJ2-7, is DGGITQSPKYLFRKEGQNVTLSCEQNLNHDAMYWYRQDPGQGLRLIYYSQIVNDFQKGDIAEGYSVSREKKESFPLTVTSAQKNPTAFYLCASSIGAADIYEQYFGPGTRLTVT.

This sequence joins TRBV7-8 and TRBJ2-4; TRBD2 agrees at 13 bases. The germline CDR1 and CDR2 sequences are SGHVS and FQNEAQ. Trimming cost V 5 bases and J 8 bases; bases outside gene matches: 12. The CDR3 extends over 17 amino acids. CDR3 DNA: TGTGCCAGCAGCCCCCGCGGACTAGCGGGGGCAAGCTACATTCAGTACTTC. This encodes CASSPRGLAGASYIQYF. The variable domain in full, completed from reference TRBV7-8 and TRBJ2-4, reads GAGVSQSPRYKVAKRGQDVALRCDPISGHVSLFWYQQALGQGPEFLTYFQNEAQLDKSGLPSDRFFAERPEGSVSTLKIQRTQQEDSAVYLCASSPRGLAGASYIQYFGAGTRLSVL.

The chain recombines TRBV3-1 (or the pseudogene TRBV3-2) with TRBJ1-2; 8 bases are a match to TRBD1. Germline values: CDR1 LGHDT, CDR2 YNNKEL (reference sequence). The CDR3 extends over 16 amino acids. The V segment lost 1 base and the J segment 3 bases; nucleotides outside the gene matches: 7. CDR3 in amino acids: CASSQGSRDRHYGYTF. CDR3 in DNA: TGTGCCAGCAGCCAAGGTTCCCGGGACAGGCACTATGGCTACACCTTC.

The V call is TRBV11-1, the J call TRBJ1-2; D gene ambiguous. CDR3 length equals 13 residues. V was trimmed by 6 bases and J by 2 bases, leaving 10 bases between them. CDR1 is SGHAT, CDR2 FQDESV, per germline (reference sequence). In DNA, the CDR3 is TGTGCCAGCAGTTCAGACGGAAACTATGGCTACACCTTC. Translated, it gives CASSSDGNYGYTF. Drawing the rest from reference TRBV11-1 and TRBJ1-2, the complete variable domain is EAEVAQSPRYKITEKSQAVAFWCDPISGHATLYWYRQILGQGPELLVQFQDESVVDDSQLPKDRFSAERLKGVDSTLKIQPAELGDSAMYLCASSSDGNYGYTFGSGTRLTVV.

The chain uses TRBV30 and TRBJ1-1, with 8 bases aligning to TRBD1. The V gene's germline CDR1 is GTSNPN and CDR2 SVGIG (reference sequence). The CDR3 is 12 amino acids. J was trimmed by 6 bases and V by 4 bases; bases with no gene match: 4. This chain's CDR3 is CAWNQGASEAFF. For the CDR3, the DNA is TGTGCCTGGAATCAGGGGGCTTCTGAAGCTTTCTTT.

V gene TRBV19 combines with J gene TRBJ1-4, with no clear D. The ends were cut back, 3 bases at V and 4 bases at J, with 12 bases in the middle. The CDR3 consists of 15 residues. Germline CDR1 is LNHDA and CDR2 is SQIVND (reference sequence). CDR3 nucleotides: TGTGCCAGTAGTATGACGGGCAGTTTTAATGAAAAACTGTTTTTT. Encoded protein: CASSMTGSFNEKLFF.

The chain is built from TRBV7-9 and TRBJ2-7, with a weak D call TRBD2 (6 bases). The CDR3 length is 15 residues. Trimming stripped 7 bases from V and 5 bases from J, with 21 bases between. CDR1 SEHNR and CDR2 FQNEAQ come from the germline V gene (reference sequence). The CDR3 loop is CASTFRRTTSDEQYF. For the CDR3, the DNA is TGTGCCAGCACCTTCCGACGGACTACATCAGACGAGCAGTACTTC.

The V call is TRBV7-8, the J call TRBJ2-7, with D perhaps TRBD1 or TRBD2 (5 bases each). Trimming removed 0 bases from V and 2 bases from J, with 8 bases in between. The CDR3 is 14 amino acids. Germline V lookup: CDR1 SGHVS, CDR2 FQNEAQ. CDR3 in DNA: TGTGCCAGCAGCTTAGCTGGGGGACCCTACGAGCAGTACTTC. Protein sequence: CASSLAGGPYEQYF.

This rearrangement joins TRBV3-1 (or the pseudogene TRBV3-2) to TRBJ2-7; no clear D. The germline V gene encodes CDR1 LGHDT and CDR2 YNNKEL (reference sequence). The V end was cut by 4 bases, the J end by 7 bases, with 17 bases between. The CDR3 sequence is 14 residues long. Here the CDR3 reads CASSPGPGLGEQYF. The DNA of the CDR3 is TGTGCCAGCAGCCCCGGGCCAGGTTTGGGAGAGCAGTACTTC.

This clone was seen more than once but under ten times. V usage is TRBV6-5 and J usage is TRBJ1-3; D remains ambiguous. The V gene lost 7 bases and the J gene lost 0 bases, with 13 bases spanning the gap. CDR1 is MNHEY, CDR2 SVGAGI, per germline. CDR3 length: 15 amino acids. CDR3 coding DNA: TGTGCCAGCATCCAGACGACTAACTCTGGAAACACCATATATTTT. It specifies CASIQTTNSGNTIYF.

The chain recombines TRBV6-6 with TRBJ2-7, with D possibly called TRBD1 or TRBD2 (5 bases each). V was cut by 5 bases and J by 4 bases, with 27 bases left in between. CDR3 size: 18 residues. CDR1 is MNHNY, CDR2 SVGAGI, per germline (reference sequence). CDR3 protein: CASSRPVWGKGEVYEQYF. In DNA, the CDR3 is TGTGCCAGCAGTCGCCCGGTGTGGGGGAAAGGGGAAGTTTACGAGCAGTACTTC.

The gene calls are TRBV19 and TRBJ1-5; 8 bases match TRBD1. Germline CDR1 and CDR2: LNHDA and SQIVND (reference sequence). This CDR3 is built from 14 residues. Trimming removed 3 bases from V and 7 bases from J; junction bases left unmatched: 5. The CDR3 nucleotides are TGTGCCAGTAGTATTTATGACAGGGGACAGCCCCAGCATTTT. Residues: CASSIYDRGQPQHF.

This clone was observed a handful of times. The chain links TRBV4-1 to TRBJ1-3; no reliable D call. This CDR3 has 18 amino acids. CDR1 is MGHRA and CDR2 is YSYEKL in the germline V gene. V dropped 1 base and J dropped 0 bases, with 16 bases sitting between them. The CDR3 loop reads CASSQVLLEVVSGNTIYF. CDR3 DNA: TGCGCCAGCAGCCAAGTATTACTAGAAGTAGTCTCTGGAAACACCATATATTTT.

J is TRBJ2-1 and V is TRBV19, with 10 bases fitting TRBD2. CDR1 and CDR2 (germline): LNHDA, SQIVND (reference sequence). V was clipped by 5 bases and J by 4 bases; unmatched bases: 14. The CDR3 runs 18 residues. The CDR3 coding sequence is TGTGCCAGTAGTCCCCCCAGGTTAGCGGGAGGAGGGTACAATGAGCAGTTCTTC. Translated: CASSPPRLAGGGYNEQFF.

The genes are TRBV29-1 and TRBJ1-1; D is ambiguous. This CDR3 has 14 amino acids. In germline, CDR1 is SQVTM, CDR2 ANQGSEA. The ends were cut back, 6 bases at V and 0 bases at J, with 14 bases in the middle. CDR3 bases: TGCAGCGTAAGACTAAAGGGCGTGAACACTGAAGCTTTCTTT. It specifies CSVRLKGVNTEAFF.

This clone was observed once. This chain uses TRBV19 with TRBJ1-6; the match to TRBD1 covers 7 bases. The CDR3 is made up of 15 amino acids. V lost 1 base, J lost 9 bases, and 6 bases stayed unmatched. Germline CDR1 LNHDA, CDR2 SQIVND (reference sequence). The CDR3 region is CASSIVGTASSPLHF. CDR3 DNA sequence: TGTGCCAGTAGTATAGTTGGGACAGCATCTTCACCCCTCCACTTT.

The V call is TRBV7-9, the J call TRBJ2-5, with TRBD1 matching 9 bases. V shed 5 bases, J shed 4 bases, and the junction held 8 bases outside the gene matches. Germline CDR1 is SEHNR and CDR2 is FQNEAQ (reference sequence). This CDR3 has 15 residues. CDR3 nucleotide sequence: TGTGCCAGCAGCGACCGGGACAGGGTTTCAGAGACCCAGTACTTC. Its translation is CASSDRDRVSETQYF.

This chain links TRBV5-4 with TRBJ2-5; 14 nucleotides agree with TRBD2. Trimming took 4 bases from V and 5 from J; bases not matched to a gene: 10. The CDR3 is made up of 17 amino acids. Germline V gene lookup returns CDR1 SGHNT and CDR2 YYREEE (reference sequence). CDR3 sequence (DNA): TGTGCCAGCAGCCAGGGACTAGCGGGAGTGGTATCGGAGACCCAGTACTTC. Protein: CASSQGLAGVVSETQYF.

The V and J genes are TRBV4-2 and TRBJ2-1; D possibly uses TRBD1 or TRBD2 (5 bases each). Trimming left V 4 bases short and J 7 bases short, with 11 bases between. Germline CDR1 LGHNA, CDR2 YNFKEQ. The length of the CDR3 is 13 residues. CDR3 nucleotides: TGTGCCAGCAGCCCGGGGCCGGGGAATGAGCAGTTCTTC. The encoded protein is CASSPGPGNEQFF.

The CDR3 loop is CASSNLRFTGNTGELFF. CDR3 coding DNA: TGCGCCAGCAGCAACCTCCGTTTTACGGGGAACACCGGGGAGCTGTTTTTT. The V gene is TRBV4-1, the J gene TRBJ2-2; D unresolved. Germline V gene data show CDR1 as MGHRA and CDR2 as YSYEKL. Trimming took off 5 bases at V and 1 base at J, with 17 bases between the two ends. The CDR3 consists of 17 residues.

The genes are TRBV19 and TRBJ2-7; the D gene is possibly TRBD2 (6 bases). The germline V gene encodes CDR1 LNHDA and CDR2 SQIVND (reference sequence). V lost 0 bases, J lost 4 bases, and 7 bases lay in between. The CDR3 has 13 amino acids. This chain's CDR3 is CASSIEGGYEQYF. The CDR3 DNA is TGTGCCAGTAGTATAGAGGGGGGTTACGAGCAGTACTTC.

This chain connects TRBV6-2 or TRBV6-3 to TRBJ1-4; D is possibly TRBD1 (5 bases). Germline V lookup: CDR1 MNHEY, CDR2 SVGEGT. V lost 6 bases and J lost 5, with 13 bases in between. The CDR3 loop spans 14 amino acids. This CDR3 reads CASSIGAGNEKLFF. The CDR3 nucleotides read TGTGCCAGCAGCATCGGGGCGGGGAATGAAAAACTGTTTTTT.

The chain employs TRBV4-3 and TRBJ2-7; D possibly corresponds to TRBD2 (6 bases). This CDR3 has 16 amino acids. V was pared by 1 base and J by 4 bases, with 17 bases between. The germline gives CDR1 LGHNA, CDR2 YSLEER. The CDR3 protein is CASSQAGPGGAYEQYF. The DNA of the CDR3 is TGCGCCAGCAGCCAAGCGGGGCCCGGGGGAGCTTACGAGCAGTACTTC.

The V and J genes are TRBV14 and TRBJ1-1; the D is unclear. Trimming removed 1 base from V and 6 bases from J, with 12 bases in between. The germline CDR1 and CDR2 sequences are SGHDN and FVKESK. The CDR3 contains 14 residues. The DNA for the CDR3 is TGTGCCAGCAGCCAAGTGGGAGGTCCGGCTGAAGCTTTCTTT. Its translation is CASSQVGGPAEAFF.

The chain carries TRBV3-1 (or the pseudogene TRBV3-2) and TRBJ1-6; D gene unclear. V lost 0 bases to trimming and J lost 2 bases, with 14 bases between them. This CDR3 spans 18 amino acids. Germline assignment: CDR1 LGHDT and CDR2 YNNKEL (reference sequence). CDR3 protein: CASSQEGHGRAYNSPLHF. CDR3 bases: TGTGCCAGCAGCCAAGAAGGCCACGGAAGGGCCTATAATTCACCCCTCCACTTT.

V is TRBV18 and J is TRBJ1-3, with D possibly matching TRBD1 (5 bases). CDR1 and CDR2 from the germline V gene are KGHSH and LQKENI. This CDR3 has 16 residues. Trimming removed 3 bases from V and 0 bases from J, with 12 bases in between. Written as DNA, the CDR3 is TGTGCCAGCTCACCTAAGGGACTGAACTCTGGAAACACCATATATTTT. Residues: CASSPKGLNSGNTIYF.

V gene TRBV6-5 combines with J gene TRBJ1-4; D remains ambiguous. Germline V gene sequence: CDR1 MNHEY, CDR2 SVGAGI. CDR3 length equals 15 residues. The ends were cut back, 6 bases at V and 2 bases at J, with 13 bases in the middle. As DNA, the CDR3 is TGTGCCAGCAGGCGCGGGAGCGTCACTAATGAAAAACTGTTTTTT. Encoded protein: CASRRGSVTNEKLFF.

This chain uses TRBV10-1 with TRBJ2-7, with a possible D match to TRBD2 (7 bases). V was trimmed by 0 bases and J by 4 bases, leaving 10 bases between them. CDR3 length: 14 residues. CDR1 WNHNN and CDR2 SYGVQD come from the germline V gene (reference sequence). The CDR3 nucleotides read TGCGCCAGCAGTGAGTCTGGGGGGGCTTACGAGCAGTACTTC. Encoded protein: CASSESGGAYEQYF.

This rearrangement joins TRBV27 to TRBJ1-1, with D perhaps TRBD1 (6 bases). V dropped 3 bases and J dropped 1 base, with 9 bases sitting between them. Germline V CDR1 and CDR2: MNHEY, SMNVEV (reference sequence). The CDR3 is 14 residues long. The CDR3 here is CASSFPGANTEAFF. Written as DNA, the CDR3 is TGTGCCAGCAGTTTCCCAGGGGCGAACACTGAAGCTTTCTTT.

V gene TRBV7-2 combines with J gene TRBJ1-2; D might be TRBD1 (6 bases). Trimming stripped 4 bases from V and 7 bases from J, with 16 bases between. Germline lookup yields CDR1 SGHTA and CDR2 FQGNSA. CDR3 length equals 14 residues. The CDR3 coding sequence is TGTGCCAGCAGCTCGGACAGAAAGGGTGGTGGCTACACCTTC. Translation gives CASSSDRKGGGYTF.